Sequencing of this T cell receptor beta chain was carried out in a study of blood T cell repertoires in COVID-19. Assay used: immunoSEQ multiplex PCR; TCRdb lists only in-frame clones, some missing. Of 100,000 to 140,000 clones listed, around 89% are singletons. Trimming removed 3 bases at V and 11 bases at J, with 9 bases between. Germline V CDR1 and CDR2: LNHDA, SQIVND (reference sequence). This CDR3 is built from 11 residues. The chain uses TRBV19 and TRBJ2-3; D call uncertain. The clonotype was recovered from a man aged 45 to 65 with active or convalescent COVID-19. Sequenced material: peripheral blood. CDR3 in amino acids: CASSIYRVQYF. For the CDR3, the DNA is TGTGCCAGTAGTATCTACCGGGTGCAGTATTTT.